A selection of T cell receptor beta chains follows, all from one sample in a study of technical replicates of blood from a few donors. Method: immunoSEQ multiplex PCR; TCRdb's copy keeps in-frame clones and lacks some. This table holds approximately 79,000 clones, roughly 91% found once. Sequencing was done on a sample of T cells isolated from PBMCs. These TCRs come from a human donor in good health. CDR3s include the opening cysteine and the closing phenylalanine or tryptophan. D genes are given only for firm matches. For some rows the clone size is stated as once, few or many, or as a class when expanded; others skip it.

TGTGCCAGCAGCTTAGTATATGGGCTTGCCGGGGAGCTGTTTTTT | CASSLVYGLAGELFF | TRBV11-3 | . | TRBJ2-2 | .
TGCGCCAGCAGCAAAACGATACCACTAGCGGGTCTAGACAATGAGCAGTTCTTC | CASSKTIPLAGLDNEQFF | TRBV4-1 | . | TRBJ2-1 | TRBD2
TGTGCCAGCAGTTACTCTGGACAGTCCCCCAATCAGCCCCAGCATTTT | CASSYSGQSPNQPQHF | TRBV6-5 | once | TRBJ1-5 | .
TGTGCCAGCAACGCTCTCCGGGGGGATAACTATGGCTACACCTTC | CASNALRGDNYGYTF | TRBV6-5 | . | TRBJ1-2 | .
TGTGCCAGCAGCCAAGAACTAGCGGGAGCTTGGGATACGCAGTATTTT | CASSQELAGAWDTQYF | TRBV4-2 | . | TRBJ2-3 | TRBD2
TGTGCCAGCAGCTTTTACAATGAGCAGTTCTTC | CASSFYNEQFF | TRBV6-1 | . | TRBJ2-1 | .
TGCGCCAGCAGCTTGGTAAAGTCGACTAGCGGCACAGATACGCAGTATTTT | CASSLVKSTSGTDTQYF | TRBV5-1 | . | TRBJ2-3 | TRBD2
TGTGCCTCAGGACAGGACTATGGCTACACCTTC | CASGQDYGYTF | TRBV28 | . | TRBJ1-2 | TRBD1
TGTGCCAGCAGTGACTGGGACAGGGTAAACACTGAAGCTTTCTTT | CASSDWDRVNTEAFF | TRBV6-6 | once | TRBJ1-1 | TRBD1
TGTGCCTGGAGTCCCCCCGTTGGCCGCGAGCAGTACTTC | CAWSPPVGREQYF | TRBV30 | . | TRBJ2-7 | .
TGTGCCAGTAACCTGGGGGGTGGAGATACGCAGTATTTT | CASNLGGGDTQYF | TRBV19 | . | TRBJ2-3 | .
TGTGCCAGCAGTAGCCGACATGGGTCTAGCACAGATACGCAGTATTTT | CASSSRHGSSTDTQYF | TRBV2 | . | TRBJ2-3 | .
TGTGCCAGCAGCTTGCGAGCCCTGGGACTCTTAAATCAGCCCCAGCATTTT | CASSLRALGLLNQPQHF | TRBV7-8 | . | TRBJ1-5 | .
TGCGCCAGCAGCCAAGATCCCGGCGGAGGCTATGGCTACACCTTC | CASSQDPGGGYGYTF | TRBV4-1 | . | TRBJ1-2 | .
TGTGCCAGCAGTTTAACAGGGGGCGATGGGACTGAAGCTTTCTTT | CASSLTGGDGTEAFF | TRBV27 | . | TRBJ1-1 | TRBD1
TGTGCCAGCAGCAAAGGACTGCTTTATAGCAATCAGCCCCAGCATTTT | CASSKGLLYSNQPQHF | TRBV7-8 | few | TRBJ1-5 | .
TGTGCCAGCTCACCCACAGGGGGAAGAGACACTGAAGCTTTCTTT | CASSPTGGRDTEAFF | TRBV18 | . | TRBJ1-1 | TRBD1
TGTGCCAGCAGTTCTCTGGGACTCACCGGGGAGCTGTTTTTT | CASSSLGLTGELFF | TRBV6-5 | . | TRBJ2-2 | .
TGTGCCAGCAGCGCGGCTGGGACTGAGGGAGAGACCCAGTACTTC | CASSAAGTEGETQYF | TRBV9 | few | TRBJ2-5 | .
TGTGCCAGCAGTGATTACAGGGCAATTGAAAAACTGTTTTTT | CASSDYRAIEKLFF | TRBV28 | once | TRBJ1-4 | .
TGTGCCAGCAGTGGGGTAGGGGACAGGGAGCCCTACGAGCAGTACTTC | CASSGVGDREPYEQYF | TRBV14 | . | TRBJ2-7 | TRBD1
TGTGCCAGCAGTTTATCAGCAGGAACCTACGCCGGGGAGCTGTTTTTT | CASSLSAGTYAGELFF | TRBV27 | . | TRBJ2-2 | .
TGCAGCGTTCAGACAGGGATAGCCTACGAGCAGTACTTC | CSVQTGIAYEQYF | TRBV29-1 | . | TRBJ2-7 | TRBD1
TGTGCCAGTCGTTCTAGGGAGGGTGCCTACAATGAGCAGTTCTTC | CASRSREGAYNEQFF | TRBV7-9 | . | TRBJ2-1 | TRBD2
TGCAGCGTTGAGACCCTCCGGGGTAGCGGGAGAATATCGGGCTACAATGAGCAGTTCTTC | CSVETLRGSGRISGYNEQFF | TRBV29-1 | . | TRBJ2-1 | TRBD2
TGTGCCAGCAGCCAAGTTGGAGGGGGCTACACCTTC | CASSQVGGGYTF | TRBV14 | . | TRBJ1-2 | .
TGTGCCAGCAGCTTGGATCTGGGCGGGGAAAGGTATGGCTACACCTTC | CASSLDLGGERYGYTF | TRBV5-4 | once | TRBJ1-2 | .
TGTGCCAGCATCATGGGACTAGCGGGAGGAACCGGGGAGCTGTTTTTT | CASIMGLAGGTGELFF | TRBV19 | . | TRBJ2-2 | TRBD2
TGTGCCAGCACCGGGACAGGGGCGTCCACTGAAGCTTTCTTT | CASTGTGASTEAFF | TRBV6-5 | . | TRBJ1-1 | TRBD1
TGTGCCAGCAGGGGACAGGGAGTCCCCTACGAGCAGTACTTC | CASRGQGVPYEQYF | TRBV28 | . | TRBJ2-7 | TRBD1
TGTGCCAGCAGCGGCCCAAGTTACGAGCAGTACTTC | CASSGPSYEQYF | TRBV7-9 | . | TRBJ2-7 | .
TGTGCCAGCAGTTTATCAAGCGTGGAGACCCAGTACTTC | CASSLSSVETQYF | TRBV27 | . | TRBJ2-5 | .
TGTGCCAGCAGCGTAGGGGAGTTGCTCGCAGATACGCAGTATTTT | CASSVGELLADTQYF | TRBV9 | . | TRBJ2-3 | .
TGTGCCGTACTAGCCCGGGGCGAGCAGTACTTC | CAVLARGEQYF | TRBV2 | . | TRBJ2-7 | .
TGTGCCAGCAGCTCCCGACTAGCGGGAGGACTAGAAGGAGGGGAGCTGTTTTTT | CASSSRLAGGLEGGELFF | TRBV9 | . | TRBJ2-2 | TRBD2
TGTGCCATCAGTCCGGACAGTTCCCTCTCACCCCTCCACTTT | CAISPDSSLSPLHF | TRBV10-3 | once | TRBJ1-6 | .
TGCGCCAGCAGCCAAGATCTACCGGGAGTGGGGGAGCTGTTTTTT | CASSQDLPGVGELFF | TRBV4-1 | few | TRBJ2-2 | .
TGTGCCAGCAGTTTGGGGACTGGGGCCTACGAGCAGTACTTC | CASSLGTGAYEQYF | TRBV27 | . | TRBJ2-7 | .
TGCGCCAGCAGCCAAGTGAGTGGAAAACTGTTTTTT | CASSQVSGKLFF | TRBV4-3 | . | TRBJ1-4 | .
TGTGCCAGCAGTTTCATTCGTGGGACAGGTCTCTACGAGCAGTACTTC | CASSFIRGTGLYEQYF | TRBV27 | . | TRBJ2-7 | TRBD1
TGTGCCAGCAGTTCCGCGGAGACAGGGGGAAAGGATGAGCAGTTCTTC | CASSSAETGGKDEQFF | TRBV27 | . | TRBJ2-1 | TRBD1
TGTGCCAGCAGCTTAGATGGAGGGAGGTCGGTGGTTGGCTACACCTTC | CASSLDGGRSVVGYTF | TRBV11-3 | . | TRBJ1-2 | .
TGTGCCAGCAGCGAGGGTGTAACCTACGAGCAGTACTTC | CASSEGVTYEQYF | TRBV5-5 | . | TRBJ2-7 | .
TGCAGCGTTGAAGGACTTCTGAACACTGAAGCTTTCTTT | CSVEGLLNTEAFF | TRBV29-1 | . | TRBJ1-1 | .
TGCGCCAGCAGCTTGAGGAAACAGGGGAACACTGAAGCTTTCTTT | CASSLRKQGNTEAFF | TRBV5-1 | once | TRBJ1-1 | .
TGTGCCAGCACCGGGGAGATCACTGAAGCTTTCTTT | CASTGEITEAFF | TRBV2 | . | TRBJ1-1 | .
TGTGCCAGCCCTTCCCCCGGACTTGGCCAGGGGGTGAACACTGAAGCTTTCTTT | CASPSPGLGQGVNTEAFF | TRBV28 | . | TRBJ1-1 | TRBD1
TGTGCCAGTAGCCCAACTAGCGGGAATACGCAGTATTTT | CASSPTSGNTQYF | TRBV19 | . | TRBJ2-3 | TRBD2
TGTGCCAGCAGCTTGGGACAGGTCAATGAGCAGTTCTTC | CASSLGQVNEQFF | TRBV7-8 | . | TRBJ2-1 | TRBD1
TGTGCCAGCAGCGTAGCCGGGACTAGCCGCAATGAGCAGTTCTTC | CASSVAGTSRNEQFF | TRBV9 | . | TRBJ2-1 | TRBD2
TGTGCCGGTCAGCGGGAGGGCCTCGAAGAGACCCAGTACTTC | CAGQREGLEETQYF | TRBV28 | . | TRBJ2-5 | TRBD2
TGTGCCAGTAGTATCCTAGCGGGAGGGCACGAGCAGTACTTC | CASSILAGGHEQYF | TRBV19 | . | TRBJ2-7 | TRBD2
TGTGCCAGCAGTTTTAGGGGGAGTGCAGCTCGGACTGAAGCTTTCTTT | CASSFRGSAARTEAFF | TRBV28 | . | TRBJ1-1 | .
TGTGCCAGCAGCTTAGAAGGCAGGGCCAACTATGGCTACACCTTC | CASSLEGRANYGYTF | TRBV11-2 | . | TRBJ1-2 | .
TGTGCCAGCAGACCCGGGACTAGCACGTTCTTC | CASRPGTSTFF | TRBV7-9 | . | TRBJ2-1 | TRBD2
TGTGCCAGCAGTCTGGAGAGTAAGACAGATACGCAGTATTTT | CASSLESKTDTQYF | TRBV6-6 | . | TRBJ2-3 | .
TGTGCCAGCAGCTTAATGGACGCGGGGAATGAGCAGTTCTTC | CASSLMDAGNEQFF | TRBV7-8 | . | TRBJ2-1 | .
TGCGCCAGCAGCCTTCGAACAGGGGTTGACTATGGCTACACCTTC | CASSLRTGVDYGYTF | TRBV4-1 | . | TRBJ1-2 | TRBD1
TGTGCCAGCAGCTTAGCGTCGGACAGGGATTACGAGCAGTACTTC | CASSLASDRDYEQYF | TRBV11-2 | . | TRBJ2-7 | TRBD1